A single sample is the source of the 5 T cell receptor beta chains below, sequenced in a study of shared clonotypes between healthy human individuals. Sequenced by immunoSEQ multiplex PCR; TCRdb stores in-frame clones only, minus some. There are under 650,000 clones in the sample; roughly 95% occur only once, and about 0.064% lies in the top ten. Material: naive CD4+ T cells sorted from blood. The subset is: CD45RA+ positively selected. These receptors were obtained from a woman aged 25 to 39 in good health.

The V gene is TRBV7-3, the J gene TRBJ2-5; the match to TRBD1 covers 12 bases. The CDR3 consists of 20 residues. Germline lookup yields CDR1 SGHTA and CDR2 FQGTGA. With V trimmed by 1 base and J by 6 bases, 18 bases remained unmatched. The DNA for the CDR3 is TGTGCCAGCAGCTTAATCGCCCTGACGCGCGGGACAGGGGGCGTCCAGACCCAGTACTTC. It encodes CASSLIALTRGTGGVQTQYF.

This chain's CDR3 is CASSLVGVVTGGSYEQYF. The CDR3 DNA is TGCGCCAGCAGCTTGGTAGGGGTCGTGACGGGAGGGTCCTACGAGCAGTACTTC. V gene TRBV5-1 combines with J gene TRBJ2-7; 8 nucleotides agree with TRBD2. CDR1 is SGHRS, CDR2 YFSETQ, per germline. The trim removed 0 bases at V and 1 base at J, leaving 12 bases unmatched. This CDR3 contains 18 residues.

This sequence joins TRBV5-4 and TRBJ2-5; a weak D match, TRBD2 (5 bases). Trimming pared 5 bases from V and 5 bases from J, leaving 10 bases between. This CDR3 is built from 12 residues. Germline CDR1 reads SGHNT; CDR2 reads YYREEE (reference sequence). The CDR3 region is CASSSPGETQYF. The CDR3, as DNA: TGTGCCAGCAGTTCCCCGGGGGAGACCCAGTACTTC.

The chain joins TRBV10-2 to TRBJ2-7; a weak D match, TRBD1 (6 bases). This CDR3 is 12 amino acids long. In germline, CDR1 is WSHSY, CDR2 SAAADI. The V and J ends lost 7 bases and 5 bases respectively, with 12 bases between them. The CDR3 nucleotides read TGCGCCAGCAAGGATGGGGGCCACGAGCAGTACTTC. Amino acids: CASKDGGHEQYF.

CDR3 protein: CASSRTRGRQGGSYNEQFF. The CDR3 DNA follows: TGTGCCAGCAGCCGGACCAGGGGACGACAGGGGGGCTCCTACAATGAGCAGTTCTTC. This chain links TRBV28 with TRBJ2-1; TRBD1 agrees at 9 bases. After removal of 6 bases from V and 0 bases from J, the junction contained 15 bases not matched to a gene. The germline gives CDR1 MDHEN, CDR2 SYDVKM. CDR3 length: 19 residues.